Presented here are 21 T cell receptor beta chains from one specimen sequenced in a study of type 1 regulatory T cells. One entry per CDR3 protein results from TCRdb running MiXCR on the reads. The sample has 60,000 to 80,000 distinct CDR3 sequences, about three fifths seen once. These receptors' targets are unknown. Sample: cultured T cells, either the whole culture or a sorted T cell fraction (not recorded which). Subset denoted: Tr1-enriched cell product generated in vitro against host alloantigens. Receptor source: a human donor in good health.

The chain joins TRBV6-5 to TRBJ2-7; 12 bases match TRBD1. V dropped 6 bases and J dropped 7; count of bases not matched to a gene: 4. This CDR3 spans 13 amino acids. Germline V gene lookup returns CDR1 MNHEY and CDR2 SVGAGI. The CDR3 loop is CASSWDRGQEQYF. The CDR3 nucleotides are TGTGCCAGCAGCTGGGACAGGGGGCAAGAGCAGTACTTC.

The chain couples TRBV19 to TRBJ1-4; D unclear. The ends were cut back, 3 bases at V and 4 bases at J, with 9 bases in the middle. This CDR3 is built from 14 residues. Germline CDR1 is LNHDA and CDR2 is SQIVND (reference sequence). CDR3 sequence reads: CASSIGSGNEKLFF. DNA for the CDR3: TGTGCCAGTAGTATCGGATCGGGTAATGAAAAACTGTTTTTT.

This clonotype came up a few times. In DNA form, the CDR3 reads TGCAGTGCTGGGGGGGGGCTAGCGGGCTTGAATGAGCAGTTCTTC. Its protein product is CSAGGGLAGLNEQFF. This chain connects TRBV20-1 to TRBJ2-1, with 8 bases fitting TRBD2. Trimming took 5 bases from V and 7 from J; bases not matched to a gene: 13. This CDR3 has 15 amino acids. Germline lookup yields CDR1 DFQATT and CDR2 SNEGSKA (reference sequence).

The chain carries TRBV24-1 and TRBJ2-5, with D possibly matching TRBD1 (6 bases). Trimming shortened V by 2 bases and J by 3 bases, and 6 bases separated the two germline ends. Germline loops: CDR1 KGHDR, CDR2 SFDVKD. The CDR3 extends over 13 amino acids. The CDR3 coding sequence is TGTGCCACCAGTGATTGGACAGAAGAGACCCAGTACTTC. Residues: CATSDWTEETQYF.

The chain recombines TRBV12-3 or TRBV12-4 with TRBJ2-7, with 8 bases lining up with TRBD2. The CDR3 loop spans 17 amino acids. Trimming removed 4 bases from V and 0 bases from J; junction bases left unmatched: 11. CDR3 nucleotide sequence: TGTGCCAGCAGTTCCCGTGGGGTAGCGGGATACTCCTACGAGCAGTACTTC. Its protein is CASSSRGVAGYSYEQYF.

In its sample, this clonotype was seen a few times. The chain is built from TRBV29-1 and TRBJ1-2; D possibly corresponds to TRBD1 (5 bases). Between the trimmed V and J ends, which lost 4 bases and 5 bases, there was a span of 20 bases. Germline lookup yields CDR1 SQVTM and CDR2 ANQGSEA. This CDR3 is built from 15 residues. CDR3 nucleotide sequence: TGCAGCGTTGTTGATACTGGGGGAGGAGGGTATGGCTACACCTTC. This translates into CSVVDTGGGGYGYTF.

This clonotype was found once. V and J are TRBV2 and TRBJ2-1; D is unclear. The CDR3 is made up of 11 amino acids. Germline V gives CDR1 SNHLY, CDR2 FYNNEI. V was pared by 2 bases and J by 8 bases, with 4 bases between. CDR3: CASSERYEQFF. Written as DNA, the CDR3 is TGTGCCAGCAGTGAACGCTATGAGCAGTTCTTC.

The chain combines TRBV6-6 with TRBJ1-4, with D possibly TRBD1 on 6 matching bases. This CDR3 has 16 residues. Looked up from germline, CDR1 is MNHNY and CDR2 is SVGAGI (reference sequence). V lost 5 bases, J lost 1 base, and 14 bases lay in between. CDR3 nucleotide sequence: TGTGCCAGCAGTACGGGGGGGGCCGTAACTAATGAAAAACTGTTTTTT. Protein sequence: CASSTGGAVTNEKLFF.

V usage is TRBV2 and J usage is TRBJ1-6; tentatively, D is TRBD1 (5 bases). V was trimmed by 3 bases and J by 7 bases, leaving 10 bases between them. The germline V gene encodes CDR1 SNHLY and CDR2 FYNNEI. This CDR3 comprises 14 residues. For the CDR3, the DNA is TGTGCCAGCAGTGAGGGGGGTGAGAATTCACCCCTCCACTTT. Amino acids: CASSEGGENSPLHF.

The chain combines TRBV5-1 with TRBJ2-2, with 7 bases matching TRBD2. V was clipped by 0 bases and J by 5 bases; unmatched bases: 7. From germline, CDR1 is SGHRS and CDR2 YFSETQ. This CDR3 has 16 amino acids. DNA of the CDR3: TGCGCCAGCAGCTTGGTCGGACTAGGGTTTACCGGGGAGCTGTTTTTT. Its protein is CASSLVGLGFTGELFF.

J is TRBJ2-3 and V is TRBV20-1; D tentatively fits TRBD1 or TRBD2 (6 bases each). The CDR3 totals 14 residues. Trimming pared 3 bases from V and 2 bases from J, leaving 12 bases between. Germline CDR1 is DFQATT and CDR2 is SNEGSKA (reference sequence). CDR3 sequence: CSASFTGATDTQYF. The CDR3, as DNA: TGCAGTGCTAGTTTTACGGGGGCCACAGATACGCAGTATTTT.

This chain connects TRBV20-1 to TRBJ2-4; D ambiguous. The CDR3 covers 13 residues. Germline loops: CDR1 DFQATT, CDR2 SNEGSKA (reference sequence). Between the trimmed V and J ends, which lost 5 bases and 0 bases, there was a span of 8 bases. CDR3 region: CSALSLAKNIQYF. Here the CDR3 DNA reads TGCAGTGCTTTGAGTCTAGCCAAAAACATTCAGTACTTC.

Written as DNA, the CDR3 is TGCAGTGCTAGACGGGACGAGGTCGAGCAGTACTTC. Its translation: CSARRDEVEQYF. This rearrangement joins TRBV20-1 to TRBJ2-7; D is possibly TRBD1 or TRBD2 (5 bases each). CDR3 length: 12 amino acids. The V end lost 2 bases, the J end lost 6 bases, and 11 bases lay between the germline ends. The germline V gene has CDR1 DFQATT and CDR2 SNEGSKA (reference sequence).

V is TRBV12-5 and J is TRBJ2-3; the D gene could be TRBD1 or TRBD2 (5 bases each). Deletions cut 8 bases from V and 2 bases from J, with 17 bases between. Looked up from germline, CDR1 is LGHNT and CDR2 is FRNRAP. The CDR3 spans 15 residues. CDR3 protein: CASPSLRDHTDTQYF. As DNA, the CDR3 is TGTGCTAGTCCCTCGTTAAGGGACCACACAGATACGCAGTATTTT.

The genes are TRBV5-1 and TRBJ2-1; 10 nucleotides agree with TRBD2. This CDR3 region has 16 residues. The trim removed 0 bases at V and 7 bases at J, leaving 7 bases unmatched. The germline gives CDR1 SGHRS, CDR2 YFSETQ. The CDR3 DNA is TGCGCCAGCAGCTTGGGGTCTAGCGGGAGTGGGAATGAGCAGTTCTTC. Translating it yields CASSLGSSGSGNEQFF. The whole variable domain, filled in from reference TRBV5-1 and TRBJ2-1, reads KAGVTQTPRYLIKTRGQQVTLSCSPISGHRSVSWYQQTPGQGLQFLFEYFSETQRNKGNFPGRFSGRQFSNSRSEMNVSTLELGDSALYLCASSLGSSGSGNEQFFGPGTRLTVL.

The chain couples TRBV20-1 to TRBJ1-5, with no clear D. V shed 6 bases and J shed 6 bases, with 15 bases lying between them. The length of the CDR3 is 13 residues. Germline values: CDR1 DFQATT, CDR2 SNEGSKA (reference sequence). CDR3 coding DNA: TGCAGTGCACCGAAGGGTGGAAGTCAGCCCCAGCATTTT. It translates to CSAPKGGSQPQHF.

The V and J genes are TRBV7-9 and TRBJ1-5; possible D gene TRBD1, 6 bases. Germline CDR1 is SEHNR and CDR2 is FQNEAQ (reference sequence). The V and J ends lost 1 base and 3 bases respectively, with 7 bases between them. CDR3 length: 14 residues. CDR3 sequence reads: CASSLGQVNQPQHF. Written as DNA, the CDR3 is TGTGCCAGCAGCTTAGGACAGGTCAATCAGCCCCAGCATTTT.

This clonotype was observed a handful of times. The genes are TRBV14 and TRBJ2-5; perhaps TRBD1 as D (5 bases). V lost 0 bases to trimming and J lost 7 bases, with 9 bases between them. The CDR3 extends over 13 amino acids. Germline assignment: CDR1 SGHDN and CDR2 FVKESK. The CDR3 coding sequence is TGTGCCAGCAGCCAAGACAGGGTCCGGACCCAGTACTTC. Its protein is CASSQDRVRTQYF.

The V call is TRBV12-3 or TRBV12-4, the J call TRBJ1-1, with D unresolved. Trimming stripped 3 bases from V and 5 bases from J, with 10 bases between. The CDR3 is made up of 13 amino acids. The CDR3 DNA follows: TGTGCCAGCAGTTTGTACGGTGAGACTGAAGCTTTCTTT. This encodes CASSLYGETEAFF.

The rearrangement uses TRBV6-6 and TRBJ2-6, with TRBD2 as a possible D gene (6 bases). Trimming shortened V by 1 base and J by 1 base, and 11 bases separated the two germline ends. Per the germline V gene, CDR1 is MNHNY and CDR2 is SVGAGI (reference sequence). The CDR3 extends over 17 amino acids. The CDR3 loop is CASSYYGSMSGANVLTF. CDR3 bases: TGTGCCAGCAGTTACTACGGGAGTATGTCTGGGGCCAACGTCCTGACTTTC.

The rearrangement links TRBV3-1 to TRBJ2-3; D unresolved. V was trimmed by 3 bases and J by 0 bases, leaving 10 bases between them. The CDR3 is 15 residues long. Looked up from germline, CDR1 is LGHDT and CDR2 is YNNKEL (reference sequence). The CDR3 is CASSQFTSSTDTQYF. CDR3 coding DNA: TGTGCCAGCAGCCAGTTTACGTCTAGCACAGATACGCAGTATTTT.